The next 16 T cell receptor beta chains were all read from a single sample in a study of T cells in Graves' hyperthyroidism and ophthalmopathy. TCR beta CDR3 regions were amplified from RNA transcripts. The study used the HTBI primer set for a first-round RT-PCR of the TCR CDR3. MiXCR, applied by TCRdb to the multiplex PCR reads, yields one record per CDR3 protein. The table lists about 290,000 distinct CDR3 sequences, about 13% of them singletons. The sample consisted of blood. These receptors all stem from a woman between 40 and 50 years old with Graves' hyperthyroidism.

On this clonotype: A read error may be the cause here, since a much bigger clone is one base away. In nucleotides, the CDR3 is TGTGCCAGCAGCGCTCAGGACAGGGGAATCGAAAAACTGTTTTTT. Translation: CASSAQDRGIEKLFF. The chain combines TRBV7-9 with TRBJ1-4; 9 nucleotides align to TRBD1. The length of the CDR3 is 15 residues. J was trimmed by 8 bases and V by 5 bases; bases with no gene match: 9. Per germline, CDR1 SEHNR and CDR2 FQNEAQ (reference sequence). The full variable domain, completed using reference TRBV7-9 and TRBJ1-4, is DTGVSQNPRHKITKRGQNVTFRCDPISEHNRLYWYRQTLGQGPEFLTYFQNEAQLEKSRLLSDRFSAERPKGSFSTLEIQRTEQGDSAMYLCASSAQDRGIEKLFFGSGTQLSVL.

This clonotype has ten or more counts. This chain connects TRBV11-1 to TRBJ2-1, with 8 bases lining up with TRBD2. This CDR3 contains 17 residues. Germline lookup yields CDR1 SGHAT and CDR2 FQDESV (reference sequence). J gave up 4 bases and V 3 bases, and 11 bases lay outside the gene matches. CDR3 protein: CASSFSGRAGGYNEQFF. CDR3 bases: TGTGCCAGCAGCTTTTCGGGACGGGCGGGAGGATACAATGAGCAGTTCTTC.

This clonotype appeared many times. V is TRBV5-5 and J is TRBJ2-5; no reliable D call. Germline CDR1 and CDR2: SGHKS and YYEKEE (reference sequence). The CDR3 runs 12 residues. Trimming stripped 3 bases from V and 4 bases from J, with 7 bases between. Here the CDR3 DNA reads TGTGCCAGCAGCTATTATACAGAGACCCAGTACTTC. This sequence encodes CASSYYTETQYF.

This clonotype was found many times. The CDR3 DNA is TGTGCCAGCAGTGACGCAACCCAAGGCGATGAGCAGTTCTTC. This encodes CASSDATQGDEQFF. V usage is TRBV2 and J usage is TRBJ2-1; D remains unclear. Germline loops: CDR1 SNHLY, CDR2 FYNNEI. This CDR3 is built from 14 residues. With 3 bases removed from V and 8 bases from J, the gap between germline ends came to 14 bases. Full variable domain (remainder filled in from reference TRBV2 and TRBJ2-1): EPEVTQTPSHQVTQMGQEVILRCVPISNHLYFYWYRQILGQKVEFLVSFYNNEISEKSEIFDDQFSVERPDGSNFTLKIRSTKLEDSAMYFCASSDATQGDEQFFGPGTRLTVL.

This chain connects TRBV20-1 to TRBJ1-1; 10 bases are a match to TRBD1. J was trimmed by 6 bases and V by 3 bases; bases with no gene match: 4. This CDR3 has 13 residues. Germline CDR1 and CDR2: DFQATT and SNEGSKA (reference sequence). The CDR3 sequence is CSARPTGGSEAFF. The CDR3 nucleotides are TGCAGTGCTAGGCCGACAGGGGGCTCTGAAGCTTTCTTT.

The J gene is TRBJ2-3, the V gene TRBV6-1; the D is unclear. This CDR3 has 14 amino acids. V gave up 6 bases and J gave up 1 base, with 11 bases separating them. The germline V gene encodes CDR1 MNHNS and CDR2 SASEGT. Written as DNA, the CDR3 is TGTGCCAGCAGGACCCCAGTGGGCACAGATACGCAGTATTTT. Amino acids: CASRTPVGTDTQYF.

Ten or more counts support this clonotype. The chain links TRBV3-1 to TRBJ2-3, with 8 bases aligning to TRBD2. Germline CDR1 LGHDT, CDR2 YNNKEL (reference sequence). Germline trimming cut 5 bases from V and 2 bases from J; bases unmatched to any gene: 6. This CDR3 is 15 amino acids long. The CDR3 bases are TGTGCCAGCAGCTTACTAGCGGATACCACAGATACGCAGTATTTT. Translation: CASSLLADTTDTQYF.

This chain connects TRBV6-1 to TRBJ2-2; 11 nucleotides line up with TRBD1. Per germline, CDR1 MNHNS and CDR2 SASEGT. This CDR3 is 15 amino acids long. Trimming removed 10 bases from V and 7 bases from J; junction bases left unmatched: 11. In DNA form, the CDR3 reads TGTGCCAAACCGGGACAGGGGGGGTACGGCGGGGAGCTGTTTTTT. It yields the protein CAKPGQGGYGGELFF.

In DNA, the CDR3 is TGCAGTGCTAGACCCTTAGCGGGAACCTGCTACGAGCAGTACTTC. Protein: CSARPLAGTCYEQYF. The chain joins TRBV20-1 to TRBJ2-7, with 8 bases matching TRBD2. With V trimmed by 2 bases and J by 3 bases, 9 bases remained unmatched. The CDR3 has 15 residues. CDR1 DFQATT and CDR2 SNEGSKA come from the germline V gene (reference sequence).

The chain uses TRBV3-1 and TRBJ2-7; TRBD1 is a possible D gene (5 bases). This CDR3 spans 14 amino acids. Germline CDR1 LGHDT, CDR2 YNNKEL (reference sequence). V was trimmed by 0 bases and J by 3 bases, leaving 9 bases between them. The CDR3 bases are TGTGCCAGCAGCCAAGATTTGACAGTCTACGAGCAGTACTTC. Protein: CASSQDLTVYEQYF.

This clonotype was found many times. The CDR3 loop is CASSSPFGGRGTEAFF. The CDR3, as DNA: TGTGCCAGTAGTAGCCCATTCGGAGGGAGGGGCACTGAAGCTTTCTTT. The V call is TRBV19, the J call TRBJ1-1; a weak D match, TRBD1 (5 bases). Deletions cut 4 bases from V and 4 bases from J, with 19 bases between. This CDR3 has 16 residues. The germline CDR1 and CDR2 sequences are LNHDA and SQIVND (reference sequence).

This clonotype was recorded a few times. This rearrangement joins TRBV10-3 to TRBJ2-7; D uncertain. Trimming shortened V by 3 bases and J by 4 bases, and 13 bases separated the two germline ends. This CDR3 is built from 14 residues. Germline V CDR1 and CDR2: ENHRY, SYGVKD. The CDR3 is CAISDAVEFYEQYF. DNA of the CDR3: TGTGCCATCAGTGACGCGGTGGAGTTTTACGAGCAGTACTTC.

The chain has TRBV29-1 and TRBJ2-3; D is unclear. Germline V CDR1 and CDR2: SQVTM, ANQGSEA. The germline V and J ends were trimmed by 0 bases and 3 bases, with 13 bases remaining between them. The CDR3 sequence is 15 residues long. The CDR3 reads CSVEDPARSTDTQYF. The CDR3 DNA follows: TGCAGCGTTGAAGATCCGGCCAGGAGTACAGATACGCAGTATTTT.

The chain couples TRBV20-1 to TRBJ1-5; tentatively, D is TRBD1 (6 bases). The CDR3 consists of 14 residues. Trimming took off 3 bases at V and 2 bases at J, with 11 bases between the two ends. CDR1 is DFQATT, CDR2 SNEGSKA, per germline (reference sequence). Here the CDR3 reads CSASKGGGNQPQHF. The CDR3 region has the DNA TGCAGTGCTAGTAAAGGGGGAGGCAATCAGCCCCAGCATTTT.

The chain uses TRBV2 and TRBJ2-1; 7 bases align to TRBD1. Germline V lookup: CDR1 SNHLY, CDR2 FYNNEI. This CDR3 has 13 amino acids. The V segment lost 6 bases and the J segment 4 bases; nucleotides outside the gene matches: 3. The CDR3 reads CASRGTEYNEQFF. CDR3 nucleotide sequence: TGTGCCAGCAGGGGGACAGAGTACAATGAGCAGTTCTTC. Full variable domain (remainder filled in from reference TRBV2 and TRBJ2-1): EPEVTQTPSHQVTQMGQEVILRCVPISNHLYFYWYRQILGQKVEFLVSFYNNEISEKSEIFDDQFSVERPDGSNFTLKIRSTKLEDSAMYFCASRGTEYNEQFFGPGTRLTVL.

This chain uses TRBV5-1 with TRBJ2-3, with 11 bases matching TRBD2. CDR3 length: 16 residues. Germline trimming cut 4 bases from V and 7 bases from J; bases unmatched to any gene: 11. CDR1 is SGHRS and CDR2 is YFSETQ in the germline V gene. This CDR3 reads CASSHSRLAGGYTQYF. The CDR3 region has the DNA TGCGCCAGCAGCCATAGTCGGCTAGCGGGAGGTTATACGCAGTATTTT.